A selection of T cell receptor beta chains follows, all from one sample in a study of T cells after yellow fever vaccination. Via MiXCR, TCRdb re-called the 5' RACE reads, giving one row per CDR3 protein. The data contain around 350,000 distinct CDR3 sequences, 11% of them seen just once; the ten biggest clones take up roughly 18%. This specimen was PBMCs, taken on the day of the first yellow fever vaccination. The receptors were sampled from a man aged 18 to 29 who received the YFV17D yellow fever vaccine. CDR3s include the opening cysteine and the closing phenylalanine or tryptophan. The D gene is left open where the match is weak. Expanded clones get a size class; other rows say once, few or many, or leave the size out.

-	TRBV19	few	TRBJ2-7	12	TGTGCCAGTAGTCCCCGGGACAACGAGCAGTACTTC	CASSPRDNEQYF
-	TRBV4-3	many	TRBJ2-1	14	TGCGCCAGCAGCCAAGTTGCGGGGTACAATGAGCAGTTCTTC	CASSQVAGYNEQFF
-	TRBV4-2	once	TRBJ2-7	14	TGTGCCATCGGCCCTGGGCTCCACTCCTACGAGCAGTACTTC	CAIGPGLHSYEQYF
-	TRBV7-6	few	TRBJ2-5	13	TGTGCCAGCAGTTTGCCCGGGGTCGAGACCCAGTACTTC	CASSLPGVETQYF
-	TRBV14	-	TRBJ1-6	15	TGTGCCAGCAGCCCCCTTCGGGGGGGCAATTCACCCCTCCACTTT	CASSPLRGGNSPLHF
-	TRBV5-1	many	TRBJ2-1	16	TGCGCCAGCAGCTTGGTTATCGGCGGGGCCTACAATGAGCAGTTCTTC	CASSLVIGGAYNEQFF
TRBD2	TRBV20-1	few	TRBJ2-1	15	TGCAGTGCTAGGGGAGCGGGGGGGCATCTCAATGAGCAGTTCTTC	CSARGAGGHLNEQFF
TRBD2	TRBV6-5	-	TRBJ2-2	15	TGTGCCAGCAACCTAGCGGGGGGGCTGGGCGGGGAGCTGTTTTTT	CASNLAGGLGGELFF
TRBD1	TRBV20-1	many	TRBJ2-7	12	TGCAGTGCGGTGGGACAGACCTACGAGCAGTACTTC	CSAVGQTYEQYF
-	TRBV5-4	few	TRBJ2-2	13	TGTGCCAGCAACCGGGAGAGGACCGGGGAGCTGTTTTTT	CASNRERTGELFF
TRBD1	TRBV14	-	TRBJ2-6	18	TGTGCCAGCAGCCAAGGTGGGACAGGGGCGTCTGGGGCCAACGTCCTGACTTTC	CASSQGGTGASGANVLTF
TRBD1	TRBV24-1	few	TRBJ2-7	17	TGTGCCACCCGGCATTGGACAGGCTTGCCCGAAACCTACGAGCAGTACTTC	CATRHWTGLPETYEQYF
TRBD2	TRBV11-2	few	TRBJ2-5	17	TGTGCCAGCAGCTTCGGGACTAGCGGGGGGGCCGGGGAGACCCAGTACTTC	CASSFGTSGGAGETQYF
TRBD2	TRBV12-3/TRBV12-4	-	TRBJ2-3	15	TGTGCCAGCACCTATGGGGGGGAGGGCACAGATACGCAGTATTTT	CASTYGGEGTDTQYF
-	TRBV7-2	many	TRBJ2-1	13	TGTGCCAGCAGCTTAGAGGCGGAAAATGAGCAGTTCTTC	CASSLEAENEQFF
-	TRBV4-1	-	TRBJ1-4	15	TGCGCCAGCAGCCAAGATCCGGCAGTTGACGAAAAACTGTTTTTT	CASSQDPAVDEKLFF
-	TRBV14	-	TRBJ1-1	15	TGTGCCAGCAGCCAAGTAATTTACTCGGGGGGTGAAGCTTTCTTT	CASSQVIYSGGEAFF
-	TRBV19	few	TRBJ2-1	10	TGTGCCAGTAGTCGAACCGAGCAGTTCTTC	CASSRTEQFF
-	TRBV13	few	TRBJ2-1	14	TGTGCCAGCACAGACAGGCTCTCCTACAATGAGCAGTTCTTC	CASTDRLSYNEQFF